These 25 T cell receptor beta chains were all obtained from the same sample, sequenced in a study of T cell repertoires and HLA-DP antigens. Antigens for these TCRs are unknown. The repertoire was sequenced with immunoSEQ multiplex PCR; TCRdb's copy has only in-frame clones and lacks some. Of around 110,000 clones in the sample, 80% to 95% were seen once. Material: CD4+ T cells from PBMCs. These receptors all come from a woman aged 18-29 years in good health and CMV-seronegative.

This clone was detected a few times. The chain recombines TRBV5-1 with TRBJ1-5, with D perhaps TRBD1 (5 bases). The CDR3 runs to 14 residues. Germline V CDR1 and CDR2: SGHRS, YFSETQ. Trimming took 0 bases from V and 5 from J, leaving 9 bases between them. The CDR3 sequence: CASSLAGGDQPQHF. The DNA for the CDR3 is TGCGCCAGCAGCTTGGCGGGGGGGGATCAGCCCCAGCATTTT.

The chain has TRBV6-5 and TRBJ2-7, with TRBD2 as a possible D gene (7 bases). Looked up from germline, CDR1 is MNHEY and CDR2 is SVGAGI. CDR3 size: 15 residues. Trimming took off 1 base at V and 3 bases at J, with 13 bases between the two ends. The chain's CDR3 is CASSYWEGGSYEQYF. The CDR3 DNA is TGTGCCAGCAGTTACTGGGAGGGGGGTAGCTACGAGCAGTACTTC.

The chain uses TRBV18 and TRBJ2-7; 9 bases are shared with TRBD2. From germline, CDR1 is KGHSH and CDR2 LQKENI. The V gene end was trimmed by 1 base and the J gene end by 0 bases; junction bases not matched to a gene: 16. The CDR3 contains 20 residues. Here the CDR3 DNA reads TGTGCCAGCTCACCACTAGCGGGACTAGCAGTGAGTACGAGCTCCTACGAGCAGTACTTC. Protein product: CASSPLAGLAVSTSSYEQYF.

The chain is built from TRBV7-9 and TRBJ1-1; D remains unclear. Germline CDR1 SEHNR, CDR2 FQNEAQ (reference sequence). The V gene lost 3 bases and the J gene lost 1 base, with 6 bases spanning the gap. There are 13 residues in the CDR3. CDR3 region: CASSFVQNTEAFF. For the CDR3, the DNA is TGTGCCAGCAGCTTTGTCCAGAACACTGAAGCTTTCTTT.

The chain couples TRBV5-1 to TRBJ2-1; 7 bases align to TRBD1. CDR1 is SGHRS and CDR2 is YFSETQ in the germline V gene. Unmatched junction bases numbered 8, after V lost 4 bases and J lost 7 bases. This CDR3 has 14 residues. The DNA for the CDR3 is TGCGCCAGCAGCCCCCGGGACAGCGAAAATGAGCAGTTCTTC. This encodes CASSPRDSENEQFF.

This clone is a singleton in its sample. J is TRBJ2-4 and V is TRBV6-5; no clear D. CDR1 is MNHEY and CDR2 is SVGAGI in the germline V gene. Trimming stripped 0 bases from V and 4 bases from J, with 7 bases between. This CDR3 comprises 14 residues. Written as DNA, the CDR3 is TGTGCCAGCAGTTACTCGTTGGAGAAAAACATTCAGTACTTC. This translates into CASSYSLEKNIQYF.

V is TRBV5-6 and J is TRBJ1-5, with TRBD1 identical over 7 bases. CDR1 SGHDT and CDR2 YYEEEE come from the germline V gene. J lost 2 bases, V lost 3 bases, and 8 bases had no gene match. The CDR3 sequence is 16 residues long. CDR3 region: CASSSTGELGNQPQHF. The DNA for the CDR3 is TGTGCCAGCAGCTCTACAGGGGAATTGGGCAATCAGCCCCAGCATTTT.

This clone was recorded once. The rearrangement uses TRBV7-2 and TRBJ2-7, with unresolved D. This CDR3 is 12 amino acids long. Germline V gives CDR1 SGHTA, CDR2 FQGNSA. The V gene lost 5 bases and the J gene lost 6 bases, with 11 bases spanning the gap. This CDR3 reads CASSLLAGEQYV. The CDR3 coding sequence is TGTGCCAGCAGCCTCCTCGCCGGCGAGCAGTACGTC.

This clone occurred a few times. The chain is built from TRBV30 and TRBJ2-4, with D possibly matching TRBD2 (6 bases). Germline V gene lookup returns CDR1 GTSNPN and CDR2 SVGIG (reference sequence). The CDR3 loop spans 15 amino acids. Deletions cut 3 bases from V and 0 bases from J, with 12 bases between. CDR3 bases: TGTGCCTGGAGATCGGGAGTTCTAGCCAAAAACATTCAGTACTTC. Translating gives CAWRSGVLAKNIQYF.

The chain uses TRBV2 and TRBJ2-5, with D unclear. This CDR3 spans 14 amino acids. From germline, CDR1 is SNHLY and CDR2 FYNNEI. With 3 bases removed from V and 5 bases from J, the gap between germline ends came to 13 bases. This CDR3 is CASSDPGRRETQYF. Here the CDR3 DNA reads TGTGCCAGCAGTGACCCAGGCCGCCGTGAGACCCAGTACTTC.

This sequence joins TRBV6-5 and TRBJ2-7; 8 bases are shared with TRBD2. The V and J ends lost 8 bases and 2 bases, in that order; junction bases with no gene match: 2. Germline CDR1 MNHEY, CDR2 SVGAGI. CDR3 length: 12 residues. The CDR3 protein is CASRGGAYEQYF. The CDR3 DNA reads TGTGCCAGCCGGGGGGGGGCCTACGAGCAGTACTTC.

The chain's CDR3 is CASSIDSSGANVLTF. DNA for the CDR3: TGTGCCAGTAGTATTGACAGCTCTGGGGCCAACGTCCTGACTTTC. The V gene is TRBV19, the J gene TRBJ2-6, with TRBD1 as a possible D gene (5 bases). The CDR3 consists of 15 residues. V gave up 3 bases and J gave up 0 bases, with 6 bases separating them. Germline V CDR1 and CDR2: LNHDA, SQIVND (reference sequence).

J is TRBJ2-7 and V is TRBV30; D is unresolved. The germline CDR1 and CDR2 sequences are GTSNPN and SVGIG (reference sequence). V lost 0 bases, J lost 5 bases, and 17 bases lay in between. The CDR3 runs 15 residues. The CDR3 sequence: CAWSVVGSETHEQYV. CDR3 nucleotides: TGTGCCTGGAGTGTAGTGGGTTCGGAAACCCACGAGCAGTACGTC.

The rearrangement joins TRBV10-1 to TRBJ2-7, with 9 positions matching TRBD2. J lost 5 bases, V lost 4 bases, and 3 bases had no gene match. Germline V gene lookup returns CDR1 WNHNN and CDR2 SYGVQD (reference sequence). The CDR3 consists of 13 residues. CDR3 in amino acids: CASSASGRHEQYF. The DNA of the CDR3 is TGCGCCAGCAGTGCGAGCGGGAGGCACGAGCAGTACTTC.

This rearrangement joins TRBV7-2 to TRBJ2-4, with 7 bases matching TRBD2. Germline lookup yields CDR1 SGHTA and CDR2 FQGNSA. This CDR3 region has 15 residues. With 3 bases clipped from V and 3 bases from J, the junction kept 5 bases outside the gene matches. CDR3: CASSLGTTYKNIQYF. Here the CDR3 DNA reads TGTGCCAGCAGCTTGGGGACTACCTACAAAAACATTCAGTACTTC.

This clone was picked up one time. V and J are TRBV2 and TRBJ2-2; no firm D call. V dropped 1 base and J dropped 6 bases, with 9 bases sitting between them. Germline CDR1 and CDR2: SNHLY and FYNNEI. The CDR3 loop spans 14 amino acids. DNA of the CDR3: TGTGCCAGCAGTGAAGACGTTCTATCCGGGGAGCTGTTTTTT. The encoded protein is CASSEDVLSGELFF.

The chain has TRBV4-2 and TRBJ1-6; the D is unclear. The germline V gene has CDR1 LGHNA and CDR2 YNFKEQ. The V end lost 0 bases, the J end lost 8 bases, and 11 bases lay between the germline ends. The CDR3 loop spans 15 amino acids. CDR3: CASSQEPPRDSPLHF. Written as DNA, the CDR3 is TGTGCCAGCAGCCAAGAACCACCTAGGGATTCACCCCTCCACTTT.

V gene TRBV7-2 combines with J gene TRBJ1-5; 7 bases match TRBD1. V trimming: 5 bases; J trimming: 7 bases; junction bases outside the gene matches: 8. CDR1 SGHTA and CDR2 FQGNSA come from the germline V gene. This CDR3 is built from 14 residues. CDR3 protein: CASSPRQGGQPQHF. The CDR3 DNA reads TGTGCCAGCAGCCCAAGACAGGGTGGCCAGCCCCAGCATTTT. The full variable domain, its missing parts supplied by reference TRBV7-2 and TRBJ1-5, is GAGVSQSPSNKVTEKGKDVELRCDPISGHTALYWYRQSLGQGLEFLIYFQGNSAPDKSGLPSDRFSAERTGGSVSTLTIQRTQQEDSAVYLCASSPRQGGQPQHFGDGTRLSIL.

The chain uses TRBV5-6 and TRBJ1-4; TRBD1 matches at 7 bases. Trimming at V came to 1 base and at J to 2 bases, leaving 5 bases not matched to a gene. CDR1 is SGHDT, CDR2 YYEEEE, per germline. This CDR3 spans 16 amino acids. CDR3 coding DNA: TGTGCCAGCAGCTTGCACCTGACAGGGACTAATGAAAAACTGTTTTTT. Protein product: CASSLHLTGTNEKLFF. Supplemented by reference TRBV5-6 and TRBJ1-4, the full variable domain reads DAGVTQSPTHLIKTRGQQVTLRCSPKSGHDTVSWYQQALGQGPQFIFQYYEEEERQRGNFPDRFSGHQFPNYSSELNVNALLLGDSALYLCASSLHLTGTNEKLFFGSGTQLSVL.

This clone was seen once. The CDR3 DNA follows: TGTGCCAGCAGCGTAGGGTTCCAAGAGACCCAGTACTTC. Translation gives CASSVGFQETQYF. V usage is TRBV9 and J usage is TRBJ2-5; unclear D gene. V lost 0 bases to trimming and J lost 1 base, with 4 bases between them. CDR3 length: 13 residues. Germline CDR1 reads SGDLS; CDR2 reads YYNGEE. Filled out from reference TRBV9 and TRBJ2-5, the complete variable domain reads DSGVTQTPKHLITATGQRVTLRCSPRSGDLSVYWYQQSLDQGLQFLIQYYNGEERAKGNILERFSAQQFPDLHSELNLSSLELGDSALYFCASSVGFQETQYFGPGTRLLVL.

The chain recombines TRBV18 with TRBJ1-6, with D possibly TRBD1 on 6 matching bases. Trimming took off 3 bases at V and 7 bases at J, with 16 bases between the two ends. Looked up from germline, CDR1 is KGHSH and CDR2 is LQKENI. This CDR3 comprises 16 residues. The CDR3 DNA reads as TGTGCCAGCTCACCGCAGGGGTCTCAGGGGAATTCACCCCTCCACTTT. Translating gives CASSPQGSQGNSPLHF.

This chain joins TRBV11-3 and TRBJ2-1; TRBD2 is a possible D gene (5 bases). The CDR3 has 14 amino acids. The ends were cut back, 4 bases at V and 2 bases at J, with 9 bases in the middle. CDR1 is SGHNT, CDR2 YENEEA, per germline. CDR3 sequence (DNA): TGTGCCAGCAGCTCGTCGGGAACCTACAATGAGCAGTTCTTC. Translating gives CASSSSGTYNEQFF.

CDR3 DNA: TGCGCCAGCAGTGAGTGGGGGGACAGTAGCAATCAGCCCCAGCATTTT. Amino acid sequence: CASSEWGDSSNQPQHF. The rearrangement joins TRBV10-2 to TRBJ1-5; 7 bases align to TRBD1. The CDR3 sequence is 16 residues long. After removal of 1 base from V and 0 bases from J, the junction contained 3 bases not matched to a gene. Germline values: CDR1 WSHSY, CDR2 SAAADI.

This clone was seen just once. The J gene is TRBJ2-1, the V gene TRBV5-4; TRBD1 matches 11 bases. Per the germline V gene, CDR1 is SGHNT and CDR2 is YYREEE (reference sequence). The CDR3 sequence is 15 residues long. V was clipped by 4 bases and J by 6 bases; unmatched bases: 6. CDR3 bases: TGTGCCAGCAGCAGACCGGGACAGGGGGTCAATGAGCAGTTCTTC. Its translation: CASSRPGQGVNEQFF. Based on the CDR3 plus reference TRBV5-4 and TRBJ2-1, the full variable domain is ETGVTQSPTHLIKTRGQQVTLRCSSQSGHNTVSWYQQALGQGPQFIFQYYREEENGRGNFPPRFSGLQFPNYSSELNVNALELDDSALYLCASSRPGQGVNEQFFGPGTRLTVL.

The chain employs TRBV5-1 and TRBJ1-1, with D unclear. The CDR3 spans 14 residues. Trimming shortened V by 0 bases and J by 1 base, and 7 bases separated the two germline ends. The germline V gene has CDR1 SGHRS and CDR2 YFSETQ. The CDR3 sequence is CASSLEGRNTEAFF. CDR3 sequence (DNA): TGCGCCAGCAGCTTGGAAGGGAGGAACACTGAAGCTTTCTTT.